Sequencing of this TCR beta chain was carried out in a study of T cells after yellow fever vaccination. TCRdb called the 5' RACE reads again in MiXCR, with one record for every CDR3 protein. Among around 160,000 distinct CDR3 sequences listed, less than 9% were seen once. With V trimmed by 3 bases and J by 3 bases, 6 bases remained unmatched. Germline CDR1 SGDLS, CDR2 YYNGEE. The CDR3 is 16 residues long. This clonotype was observed at least ten times. The chain has TRBV9 and TRBJ1-3; 10 bases match TRBD1. The sequenced sample was CD4+ T cells sorted from PBMCs, obtained 4 to 6 days after the first yellow fever vaccination. The clonotype originates from a young man who received the YFV17D yellow fever vaccine. The CDR3: CASSGQGAGGGNTIYF. The CDR3 nucleotides read TGTGCCAGCAGCGGACAGGGGGCAGGAGGTGGAAACACCATATATTTT.